These 8 T cell receptor beta chains share one sample of origin, sequenced in a study of PD-1 blockade in mismatch repair-deficient tumors. Measured with immunoSEQ multiplex PCR; TCRdb has only the in-frame clones, and not every one. The profile covers about 51,000 clones, with around 85% appearing a single time and over 7.5% taken by the ten largest. Source: peripheral blood, taken approximately 20 weeks after starting pembrolizumab. These receptors were collected from an adult with mismatch repair-deficient cancer.

V is TRBV9 and J is TRBJ1-2; D is undetermined. The germline V gene has CDR1 SGDLS and CDR2 YYNGEE. This CDR3 comprises 14 residues. Trimming took off 2 bases at V and 8 bases at J, with 16 bases between the two ends. CDR3 nucleotides: TGTGCCAGCAGCGTGGATTCGGGTACCTCGGGCTACACCTTC. It specifies CASSVDSGTSGYTF.

In its sample, this clone was seen once. The chain recombines TRBV2 with TRBJ2-2, with D perhaps matching TRBD1 (5 bases). The CDR3 has 13 amino acids. Germline V gene data show CDR1 as SNHLY and CDR2 as FYNNEI. The V end was cut by 6 bases, the J end by 5 bases, with 10 bases between. CDR3 sequence (DNA): TGTGCCAGCAGCCCGACAGAAACCGGGGAGCTGTTTTTT. Amino acid sequence: CASSPTETGELFF.

This clone was observed a handful of times. The chain links TRBV4-3 to TRBJ2-2; 11 nucleotides agree with TRBD2. After removal of 0 bases from V and 4 bases from J, the junction contained 13 bases not matched to a gene. The CDR3 sequence is 20 residues long. CDR1 and CDR2 (germline): LGHNA, YSLEER. CDR3 loop: CASSQEFGLAGGGFTGELFF. The CDR3 bases are TGCGCCAGCAGCCAAGAATTCGGGCTAGCGGGAGGAGGGTTCACCGGGGAGCTGTTTTTT.

V usage is TRBV15 and J usage is TRBJ1-5, with 9 bases that match TRBD1. V gave up 1 base and J gave up 9 bases; unmatched junction bases: 10. Germline CDR1 and CDR2: LNHNV and YYDKDF (reference sequence). The CDR3 runs 16 residues. DNA for the CDR3: TGTGCCACCAGCAGAGGAGGGACAGGGCCAGTGGGGCCCCAGCATTTT. It yields the protein CATSRGGTGPVGPQHF.

This clone was seen once. The rearrangement uses TRBV30 and TRBJ2-5; 8 bases agree with TRBD1. Trimming took 0 bases from V and 5 from J; bases not matched to a gene: 2. CDR1 is GTSNPN, CDR2 SVGIG, per germline (reference sequence). The CDR3 covers 13 residues. The CDR3: CAWSVQGAETQYF. DNA of the CDR3: TGTGCCTGGAGTGTGCAGGGGGCTGAGACCCAGTACTTC.

The count of this clone is one. This sequence joins TRBV9 and TRBJ1-2; TRBD1 is a possible D gene (5 bases). The V end lost 5 bases, the J end lost 3 bases, and 14 bases lay between the germline ends. Germline V gene sequence: CDR1 SGDLS, CDR2 YYNGEE. The CDR3 spans 14 residues. In DNA form, the CDR3 reads TGTGCCAGCAGTTCCGGGGACGGATACTATGGCTACACCTTC. Protein product: CASSSGDGYYGYTF.

In nucleotides, the CDR3 is TGTGCCAGCAGTTATCCAGGGCCGGGCACTGAAGCTTTCTTT. Translating it yields CASSYPGPGTEAFF. The chain uses TRBV6-6 and TRBJ1-1; weak D call: TRBD1 (5 bases). Trimming removed 3 bases from V and 4 bases from J, with 12 bases in between. CDR3 length equals 14 residues. Per germline, CDR1 MNHNY and CDR2 SVGAGI (reference sequence).

The chain has TRBV9 and TRBJ1-1; D unclear. CDR1 SGDLS and CDR2 YYNGEE come from the germline V gene. Trimming shortened V by 4 bases and J by 1 base, and 8 bases separated the two germline ends. The CDR3 extends over 13 amino acids. CDR3 residues: CASSPDENTEAFF. The CDR3 DNA follows: TGTGCCAGCAGCCCCGACGAGAACACTGAAGCTTTCTTT.